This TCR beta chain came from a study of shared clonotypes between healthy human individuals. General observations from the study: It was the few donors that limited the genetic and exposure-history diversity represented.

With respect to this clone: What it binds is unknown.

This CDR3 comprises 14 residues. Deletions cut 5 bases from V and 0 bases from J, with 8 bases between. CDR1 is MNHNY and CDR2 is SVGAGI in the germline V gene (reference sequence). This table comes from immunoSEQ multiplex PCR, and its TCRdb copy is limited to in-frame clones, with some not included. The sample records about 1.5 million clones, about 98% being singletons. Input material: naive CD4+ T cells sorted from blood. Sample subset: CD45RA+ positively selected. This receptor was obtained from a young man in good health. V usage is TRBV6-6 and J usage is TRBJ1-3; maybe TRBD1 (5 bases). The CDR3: CASSLGGSGNTIYF. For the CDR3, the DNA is TGTGCCAGCAGTCTCGGGGGCTCTGGAAACACCATATATTTT.